The 12 T cell receptor beta chains presented below share a single source sample, sequenced in a study of blood T cell repertoires in COVID-19. Profiling relied on immunoSEQ multiplex PCR, and the TCRdb table lists in-frame clones only, not all of them. Found here are fewer than 250,000 clones, roughly nine tenths of them singletons; the top ten hold less than 0.75%. Specimen: peripheral blood. These receptor sequences come from a man in his forties with acute or convalescent COVID-19.

The rearrangement joins TRBV7-9 to TRBJ2-5, with 14 bases identical to TRBD2. V lost 3 bases to trimming and J lost 3 bases; unmatched junction nucleotides: 6. This CDR3 spans 17 amino acids. Germline V gives CDR1 SEHNR, CDR2 FQNEAQ (reference sequence). In nucleotides, the CDR3 is TGTGCCAGCAGCTTCCTAGCGACTAGCGGGGGGGAAGAGACCCAGTACTTC. It encodes CASSFLATSGGEETQYF.

The rearrangement joins TRBV5-1 to TRBJ2-7; D is undetermined. With 0 bases removed from V and 3 bases from J, the gap between germline ends came to 10 bases. CDR1 and CDR2 (germline): SGHRS, YFSETQ. The CDR3 extends over 14 amino acids. CDR3 nucleotides: TGCGCCAGCAGCTTGGACAGAAAACACTACGAGCAGTACTTC. Amino acid sequence: CASSLDRKHYEQYF. Combining the CDR3 with reference TRBV5-1 and TRBJ2-7 gives the whole variable domain KAGVTQTPRYLIKTRGQQVTLSCSPISGHRSVSWYQQTPGQGLQFLFEYFSETQRNKGNFPGRFSGRQFSNSRSEMNVSTLELGDSALYLCASSLDRKHYEQYFGPGTRLTVT.

This chain links TRBV5-5 with TRBJ1-6; D might be TRBD1 (5 bases). There are 14 residues in the CDR3. Per the germline V gene, CDR1 is SGHKS and CDR2 is YYEKEE (reference sequence). V lost 0 bases and J 8 bases, leaving 9 bases between the germline ends. As DNA, the CDR3 is TGTGCCAGCAGCTTGGACAGGTGGCATTCACCCCTCCACTTT. It codes for CASSLDRWHSPLHF.

In its sample, this clone was seen a few times. CDR3 in amino acids: CASSESAIGETQYF. CDR3 sequence (DNA): TGTGCCAGCAGTGAATCCGCCATCGGGGAGACCCAGTACTTC. The chain employs TRBV6-1 and TRBJ2-5, with D unresolved. Germline-derived CDR1 and CDR2 are MNHNS and SASEGT. V lost 2 bases to trimming and J lost 5 bases, with 12 bases between them. The CDR3 is 14 residues long.

The table lists this clone with many counts. V usage is TRBV29-1 and J usage is TRBJ2-7; 7 bases agree with TRBD1. J lost 2 bases, V lost 7 bases, and 8 bases had no gene match. The CDR3 totals 13 residues. From germline, CDR1 is SQVTM and CDR2 ANQGSEA. The CDR3, as DNA: TGCAGCGCTGGGGTCCAGGGGGCCTACGAGCAGTACTTC. Translating it yields CSAGVQGAYEQYF.

V and J are TRBV3-1 (or the pseudogene TRBV3-2) and TRBJ1-5; weak D call: TRBD1 (6 bases). V lost 2 bases and J lost 5, with 10 bases in between. CDR3 length: 14 residues. Germline assignment: CDR1 LGHDT and CDR2 YNNKEL (reference sequence). Here the CDR3 reads CASSQNRADQPQHF. In DNA, the CDR3 is TGTGCCAGCAGCCAAAACAGGGCGGATCAGCCCCAGCATTTT.

This chain links TRBV2 with TRBJ2-5; TRBD2 matches at 9 bases. Germline V gives CDR1 SNHLY, CDR2 FYNNEI. V shed 3 bases and J 5 bases; nucleotides not matched to a gene: 13. This CDR3 is built from 17 residues. The CDR3 region has the DNA TGTGCCAGCAGTGACGGTAGTAGCGGGAGCATTATTGAGACCCAGTACTTC. It translates to CASSDGSSGSIIETQYF.

This chain joins TRBV5-1 and TRBJ2-5; 9 bases are shared with TRBD2. The CDR3 contains 15 residues. V shed 1 base and J 5 bases; nucleotides not matched to a gene: 6. CDR1 SGHRS and CDR2 YFSETQ come from the germline V gene. The CDR3 coding sequence is TGCGCCAGCAGCTTGTCAGCGGGGGGTGTTGAGACCCAGTACTTC. Protein sequence: CASSLSAGGVETQYF.

This clone was recorded only once. This sequence joins TRBV2 and TRBJ2-1, with 7 bases that match TRBD2. With 6 bases clipped from V and 3 bases from J, the junction kept 8 bases outside the gene matches. CDR1 and CDR2 (germline): SNHLY, FYNNEI. This CDR3 is 15 amino acids long. The CDR3 coding sequence is TGTGCCAGCAGGGGAGGGACTGCCGACTACAATGAGCAGTTCTTC. Protein: CASRGGTADYNEQFF.

J is TRBJ1-4 and V is TRBV2; 7 positions agree with TRBD1. With V trimmed by 0 bases and J by 3 bases, 4 bases remained unmatched. This CDR3 spans 16 amino acids. Germline-derived CDR1 and CDR2 are SNHLY and FYNNEI. The CDR3 DNA follows: TGTGCCAGCAGTGAAGCGCTTCAGGGGGCTAATGAAAAACTGTTTTTT. The encoded protein is CASSEALQGANEKLFF.

This rearrangement joins TRBV5-1 to TRBJ2-3; perhaps TRBD2 as D (6 bases). This CDR3 spans 15 amino acids. V lost 2 bases, J lost 0 bases, and 10 bases lay in between. Germline lookup yields CDR1 SGHRS and CDR2 YFSETQ. For the CDR3, the DNA is TGCGCCAGCAGCTTACGGGAGACAAGCACAGATACGCAGTATTTT. Residues: CASSLRETSTDTQYF.

The rearrangement links TRBV19 to TRBJ2-7, with 10 nucleotides matching TRBD1. CDR1 and CDR2 (germline): LNHDA, SQIVND (reference sequence). The CDR3 is 12 residues long. V dropped 9 bases and J dropped 2; count of bases not matched to a gene: 1. The CDR3 DNA reads as TGTGCCAGCGGACAGGGGGCCTACGAGCAGTACTTC. Translation: CASGQGAYEQYF.